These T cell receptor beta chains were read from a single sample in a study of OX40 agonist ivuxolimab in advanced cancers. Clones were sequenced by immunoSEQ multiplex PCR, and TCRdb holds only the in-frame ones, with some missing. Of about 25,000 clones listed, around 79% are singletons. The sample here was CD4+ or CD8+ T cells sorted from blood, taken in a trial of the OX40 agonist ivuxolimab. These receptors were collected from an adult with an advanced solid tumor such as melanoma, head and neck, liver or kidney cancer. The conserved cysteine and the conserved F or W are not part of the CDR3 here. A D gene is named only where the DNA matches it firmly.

CDR3aa: ASSPQGRDEKLF; d_gene: .; v_gene: TRBV9; j_gene: TRBJ1-4
CDR3aa: ASSVSVYNEQF; d_gene: .; v_gene: TRBV9; j_gene: TRBJ2-1
CDR3aa: SVRTGGGDTGELF; d_gene: TRBD2; v_gene: TRBV29-1; j_gene: TRBJ2-2
CDR3aa: ASSIQTGSPYNEQF; d_gene: TRBD1; v_gene: TRBV28; j_gene: TRBJ2-1
CDR3aa: ASSSLLNYNEQF; d_gene: .; v_gene: TRBV7-9; j_gene: TRBJ2-1
CDR3aa: ASSLGDYLPDTQY; d_gene: TRBD2; v_gene: TRBV5-1; j_gene: TRBJ2-3
CDR3aa: ATGTSSYEQY; d_gene: .; v_gene: TRBV27; j_gene: TRBJ2-7
CDR3aa: ATSRVAGLQETQY; d_gene: .; v_gene: TRBV15; j_gene: TRBJ2-5
CDR3aa: ASSEAANVLSYNEQF; d_gene: .; v_gene: TRBV6-1; j_gene: TRBJ2-1
CDR3aa: AWSEDGNSYNEQF; d_gene: .; v_gene: TRBV30; j_gene: TRBJ2-1
CDR3aa: ASSLAGGLTGELF; d_gene: TRBD2; v_gene: TRBV7-6; j_gene: TRBJ2-2
CDR3aa: ASSPSRGGGPEDEQF; d_gene: TRBD2; v_gene: TRBV7-9; j_gene: TRBJ2-1
CDR3aa: ASSLTGVVGEQY; d_gene: TRBD1; v_gene: TRBV5-1; j_gene: TRBJ2-7
CDR3aa: ASSEATGGETGELF; d_gene: .; v_gene: TRBV2; j_gene: TRBJ2-2
CDR3aa: ASSQDPAGVYQETQY; d_gene: TRBD2; v_gene: TRBV14; j_gene: TRBJ2-5
CDR3aa: ASSIRNPLLGYT; d_gene: .; v_gene: TRBV19; j_gene: TRBJ1-2